This T cell receptor beta chain was found in a study of T-cell memory formation after mild COVID-19 (dated by TCRdb to about 2021). About the full investigation: TCR sequence clusters from the two donors were largely donor specific. T-cell clones expanding and contracting after mild COVID-19 in a couple of donors were tracked by longitudinal TCRalpha and TCRbeta repertoire sequencing. The cohort was made up of two young adult volunteers, one female and one male, who were previously healthy. Study-wide conclusions, independent of this receptor: Clones that contracted from day 15 to 85 showed balanced CD4/CD8 phenotypes, whereas a second wave of clones that expanded from day 15 to 37 leaned towards CD4+. Whether the second-wave clones peaking on day 37 were SARS-CoV-2 specific was not confirmed. Only two mild cases were covered by the study, and larger cohorts that include severe cases with pre-infection samples were considered necessary. Some responding clones were found in pre-infection memory, which suggests that pre-existing cross-reactive memory T cells took part in the SARS-CoV-2 response. Contracting CD4+ clones appeared mostly in the CM and EM memory subsets, whereas CD8+ clones were enriched in EMRA.

Ficoll-Paque density gradient centrifugation was the method used to isolate PBMCs. The sample was run on an Illumina NovaSeq 6000. TCRalpha and TCRbeta cDNA libraries were constructed by 5'RACE with constant-segment primers, with sample barcodes and unique molecular identifiers being introduced. RNA was extracted from every sample with Trizol reagent. Libraries were amplified in two PCR steps, with a second sample barcode and Illumina TruSeq adapters added in the second step. Libraries were sequenced on an Illumina NovaSeq with 2 x 150 bp paired-end reads. The paper's data handling went like this. Reads were demultiplexed and collapsed into UMI-guided consensus sequences with migec v1.2.7. Using mixcr v2.1.11, the UMI consensuses were aligned to TRA and TRB V and J templates and assembled into clonotypes. Expanded or contracted clonotypes were those called significant by both edgeR and NoisET, with noise models trained on biological replicates. edgeR calls used a false discovery rate-adjusted p below 0.01 and a log2 fold-change threshold of 1. As an exploratory analysis of dynamics, max-normalized trajectories of the 1000 most abundant clonotypes were examined with PCA combined with hierarchical clustering. Separately sequenced CD4+ and CD8+ repertoires were used to assign a CD4 or CD8 phenotype to each responding clone. TCRdb handled the public reads itself, with Q25 trimming in fastp and clone calling in MiXCR, and kept productive beta chains. A single entry per CDR3 protein holds the most common genes and DNA from its merged rows. In this record, the V and J calls reflect TCRdb's handling and not the investigators' own analysis. The sample includes about 100,000 distinct CDR3 sequences, with 11% observed a single time. The biggest ten clones account for about two fifths of the sample.

Including the terminal cysteine and valine, the CDR3 comprises 14 residues. The sequence is cut down to CDR3 DNA, 42 bases in frame from base 1. The CDR1 and CDR2 encoded by the germline V gene are SGHTA and FQGNSA. Germline trimming amounts to 3 bases on V and 2 bases on J, with 4 as the count of junction bases outside the gene matches. Note on this clonotype: Its specific antigen is unknown. One base away there is no much larger clone; base qualities are not given.

This TCR derives from a man between 18 and 35 years old who had mild COVID-19 (a few samples of this study predate the infection). The sample titles of this study are shuffled in the database, so cell type and time point are left out; the donor was told from shared clones. The sequenced material came from PBMCs or a T cell subset sorted from them (not recorded which). Here the chain combines TRBV7-2 and TRBJ2-7; the junction holds 7 bases that match TRBD1. The DNA is TGTGCCAGCAGCTTTTTTGGACAGGCCTACGAGCAGTACGTC. Translation gives CASSFFGQAYEQYV.